The clone carrying this T cell receptor beta chain has just one count. What it binds is not known. The data are from a study of tumor-infiltrating lymphocytes in localized non-small cell lung cancer. Study as a whole: Tumor tissue and non-adjacent uninvolved lung came from each patient. Study-level findings and limits: Tumors had more T cell infiltration than uninvolved lung, per TCRbeta sequencing and CD3 counts. Not all patients were TCR sequenced, owing to tissue quantity. Different pieces of the same tissue were used for each assay.

The assay was immunoSEQ multiplex PCR, and TCRdb's table has in-frame clones only and misses some. Of about 8,500 clones listed, about 71% are singletons. The TCR was taken from a human donor with non-small cell lung cancer. The specimen sequenced was uninvolved lung tissue not adjacent to the tumor.

CDR3 DNA sequence: TGTGCCACCAGCAGAGAGTGGGGGCAATTACAAGAGACCCAGTACTTC. Translated, it gives CATSREWGQLQETQYF. This rearrangement joins TRBV15 to TRBJ2-5; D is perhaps TRBD1 (6 bases). The V end lost 0 bases, the J end lost 2 bases, and 13 bases lay between the germline ends. Germline assignment: CDR1 LNHNV and CDR2 YYDKDF (reference sequence). The CDR3 has 16 residues.